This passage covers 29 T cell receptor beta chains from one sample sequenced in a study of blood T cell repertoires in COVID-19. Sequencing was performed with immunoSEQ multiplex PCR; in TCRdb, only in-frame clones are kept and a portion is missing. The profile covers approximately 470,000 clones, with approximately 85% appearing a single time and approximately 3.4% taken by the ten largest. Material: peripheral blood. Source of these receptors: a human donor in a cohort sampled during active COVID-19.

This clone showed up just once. In DNA, the CDR3 is TGTGCCAGCTCACCCGGGACACCAAACACTGAAGCTTTCTTT. Translation: CASSPGTPNTEAFF. This rearrangement joins TRBV18 to TRBJ1-1; D is perhaps TRBD1 (6 bases). Between the trimmed V and J ends, which lost 3 bases and 2 bases, there was a span of 10 bases. This CDR3 has 14 amino acids. Germline V gives CDR1 KGHSH, CDR2 LQKENI.

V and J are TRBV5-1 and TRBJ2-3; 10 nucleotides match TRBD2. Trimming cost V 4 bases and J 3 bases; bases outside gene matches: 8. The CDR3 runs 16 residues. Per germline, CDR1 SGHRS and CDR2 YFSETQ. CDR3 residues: CASSGTAGGPTDTQYF. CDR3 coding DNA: TGCGCCAGCAGCGGCACAGCGGGAGGGCCAACAGATACGCAGTATTTT.

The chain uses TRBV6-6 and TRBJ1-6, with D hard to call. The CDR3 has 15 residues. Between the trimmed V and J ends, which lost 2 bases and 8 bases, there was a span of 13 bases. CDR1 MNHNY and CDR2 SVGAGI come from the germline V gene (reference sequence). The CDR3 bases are TGTGCCAGCAGTTACGACGGCAGAGGAGATTCACCCCTCCACTTT. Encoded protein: CASSYDGRGDSPLHF.

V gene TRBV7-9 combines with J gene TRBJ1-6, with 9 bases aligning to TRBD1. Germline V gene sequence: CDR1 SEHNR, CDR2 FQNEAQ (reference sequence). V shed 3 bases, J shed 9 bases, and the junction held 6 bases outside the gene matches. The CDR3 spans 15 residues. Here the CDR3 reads CASSLPGQGVSPLHF. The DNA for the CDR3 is TGTGCCAGCAGCTTGCCGGGACAGGGCGTTTCACCCCTCCACTTT.

This chain's CDR3 is CASSQTLAGGPTDTQYF. The CDR3 DNA reads TGCGCCAGCAGCCAGACTCTAGCGGGAGGGCCGACAGATACGCAGTATTTT. The chain has TRBV4-1 and TRBJ2-3, with 12 bases matching TRBD2. The V and J ends lost 3 bases and 3 bases, in that order; junction bases with no gene match: 7. The germline V gene has CDR1 MGHRA and CDR2 YSYEKL. This CDR3 has 17 amino acids.

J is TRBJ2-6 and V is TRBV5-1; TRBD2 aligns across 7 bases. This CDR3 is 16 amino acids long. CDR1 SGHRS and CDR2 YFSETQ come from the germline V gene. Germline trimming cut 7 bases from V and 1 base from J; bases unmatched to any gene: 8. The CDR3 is CASLRDYQSGANVLTF. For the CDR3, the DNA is TGCGCCAGCCTCAGGGACTACCAGTCTGGGGCCAACGTCCTGACTTTC.

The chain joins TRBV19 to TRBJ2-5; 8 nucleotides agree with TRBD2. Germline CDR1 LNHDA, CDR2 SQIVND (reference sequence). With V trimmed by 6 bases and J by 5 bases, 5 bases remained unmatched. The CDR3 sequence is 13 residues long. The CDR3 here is CASSGRAVETQYF. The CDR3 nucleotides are TGTGCCAGTAGCGGGAGGGCCGTTGAGACCCAGTACTTC.

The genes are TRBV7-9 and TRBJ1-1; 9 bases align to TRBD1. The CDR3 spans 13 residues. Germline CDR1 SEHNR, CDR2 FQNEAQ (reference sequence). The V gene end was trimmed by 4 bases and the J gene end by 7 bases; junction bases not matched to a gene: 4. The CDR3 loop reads CASSSGQGNEAFF. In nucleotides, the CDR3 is TGTGCCAGCAGCTCCGGACAGGGGAATGAAGCTTTCTTT.

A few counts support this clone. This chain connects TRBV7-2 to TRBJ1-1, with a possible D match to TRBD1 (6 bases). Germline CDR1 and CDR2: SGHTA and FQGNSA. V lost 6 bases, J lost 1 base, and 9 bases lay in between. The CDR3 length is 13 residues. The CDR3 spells CASRQGTNTEAFF. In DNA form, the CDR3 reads TGTGCCAGCAGACAGGGTACGAACACTGAAGCTTTCTTT.

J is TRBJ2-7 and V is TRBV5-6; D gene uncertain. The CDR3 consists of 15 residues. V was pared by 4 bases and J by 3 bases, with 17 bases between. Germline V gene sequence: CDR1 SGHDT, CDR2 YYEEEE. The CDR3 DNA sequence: TGTGCCAGCAGCCTCCCCCCCCCGGGTCTCTACGAGCAGTACTTC. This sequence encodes CASSLPPPGLYEQYF.

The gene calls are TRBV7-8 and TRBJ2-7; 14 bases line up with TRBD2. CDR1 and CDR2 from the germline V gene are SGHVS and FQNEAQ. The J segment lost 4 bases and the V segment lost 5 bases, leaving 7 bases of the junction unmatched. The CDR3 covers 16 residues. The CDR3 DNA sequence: TGTGCCAGCAGCGGGGGGACTAGCGGGAGAAGGTACGAGCAGTACTTC. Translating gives CASSGGTSGRRYEQYF. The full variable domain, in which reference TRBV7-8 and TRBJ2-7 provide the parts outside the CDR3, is GAGVSQSPRYKVAKRGQDVALRCDPISGHVSLFWYQQALGQGPEFLTYFQNEAQLDKSGLPSDRFFAERPEGSVSTLKIQRTQQEDSAVYLCASSGGTSGRRYEQYFGPGTRLTVT.

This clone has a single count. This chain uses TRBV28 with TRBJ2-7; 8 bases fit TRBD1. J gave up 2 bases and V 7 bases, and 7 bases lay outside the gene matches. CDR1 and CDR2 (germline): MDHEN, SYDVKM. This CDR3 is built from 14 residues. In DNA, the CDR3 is TGTGCCAGCACCAAACAGGGGGTTCCCTACGAGCAGTACTTC. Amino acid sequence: CASTKQGVPYEQYF.

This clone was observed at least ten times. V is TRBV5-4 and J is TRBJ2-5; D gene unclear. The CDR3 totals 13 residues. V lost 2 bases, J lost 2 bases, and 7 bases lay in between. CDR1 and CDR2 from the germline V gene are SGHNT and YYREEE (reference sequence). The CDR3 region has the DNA TGTGCCAGCAGCTTCCAGTATCAAGAGACCCAGTACTTC. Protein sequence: CASSFQYQETQYF.

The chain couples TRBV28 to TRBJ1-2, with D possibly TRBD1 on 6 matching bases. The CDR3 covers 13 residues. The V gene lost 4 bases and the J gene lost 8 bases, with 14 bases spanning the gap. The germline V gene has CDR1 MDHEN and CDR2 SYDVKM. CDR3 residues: CASSWGGQRGYTF. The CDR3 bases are TGTGCCAGCAGTTGGGGGGGGCAAAGAGGCTACACCTTC.

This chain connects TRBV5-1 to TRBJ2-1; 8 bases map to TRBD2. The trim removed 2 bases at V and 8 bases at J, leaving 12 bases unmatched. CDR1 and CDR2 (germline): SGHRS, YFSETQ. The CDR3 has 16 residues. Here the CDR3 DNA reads TGCGCCAGCAGCTTTCTCGGGGCGGGAGGAATACATGAGCAGTTCTTC. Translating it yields CASSFLGAGGIHEQFF.

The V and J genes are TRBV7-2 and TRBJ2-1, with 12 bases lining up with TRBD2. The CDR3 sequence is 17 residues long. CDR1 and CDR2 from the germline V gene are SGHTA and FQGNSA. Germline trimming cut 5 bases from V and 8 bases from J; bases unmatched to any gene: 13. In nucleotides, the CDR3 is TGTGCCAGCAGCCCCACTCCCCTAGCGGGAGGGATCCATGAGCAGTTCTTC. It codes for CASSPTPLAGGIHEQFF.

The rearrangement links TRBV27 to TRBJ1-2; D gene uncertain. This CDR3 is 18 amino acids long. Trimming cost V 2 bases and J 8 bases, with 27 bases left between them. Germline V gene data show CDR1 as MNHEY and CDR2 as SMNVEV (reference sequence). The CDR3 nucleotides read TGTGCCAGCAGTTTACTCGGTTCTGGCCCGGGGTATCAACAGGGCTACACCTTC. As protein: CASSLLGSGPGYQQGYTF.

CDR3 sequence: CASSLSTSNTGELFF. CDR3 nucleotides: TGTGCCAGCAGCTTAAGCACGTCGAACACCGGGGAGCTGTTTTTT. This chain links TRBV7-6 with TRBJ2-2, with D uncertain. Germline V gene sequence: CDR1 SGHVS, CDR2 FNYEAQ. The CDR3 has 15 residues. The V gene lost 2 bases and the J gene lost 0 bases, with 7 bases spanning the gap.

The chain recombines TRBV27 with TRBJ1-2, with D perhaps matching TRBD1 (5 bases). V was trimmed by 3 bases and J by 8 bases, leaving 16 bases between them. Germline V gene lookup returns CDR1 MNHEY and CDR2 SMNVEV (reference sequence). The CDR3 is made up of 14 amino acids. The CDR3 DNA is TGTGCCAGCAGTTTGCAGGGAAACCGTGGCGGCTACACCTTC. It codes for CASSLQGNRGGYTF.

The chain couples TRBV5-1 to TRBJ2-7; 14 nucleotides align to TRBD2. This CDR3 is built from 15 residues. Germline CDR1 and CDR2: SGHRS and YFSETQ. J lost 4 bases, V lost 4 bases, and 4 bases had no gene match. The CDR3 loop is CASSGGLAGGYEQYF. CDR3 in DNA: TGCGCCAGCAGCGGCGGACTAGCGGGAGGATACGAGCAGTACTTC.

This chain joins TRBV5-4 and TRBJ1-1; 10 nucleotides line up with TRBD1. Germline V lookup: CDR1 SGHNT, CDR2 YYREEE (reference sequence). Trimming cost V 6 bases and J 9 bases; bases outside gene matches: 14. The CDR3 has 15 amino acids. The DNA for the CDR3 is TGTGCCAGCATTCGCTTTGGGACAGGGGTCAATAAAGCTTTCTTT. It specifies CASIRFGTGVNKAFF.

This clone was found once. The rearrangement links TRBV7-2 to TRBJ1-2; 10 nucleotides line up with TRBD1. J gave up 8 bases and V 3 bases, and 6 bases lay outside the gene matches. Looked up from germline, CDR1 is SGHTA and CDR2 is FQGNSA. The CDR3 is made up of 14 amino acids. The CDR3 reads CASSFGTGVYGYTF. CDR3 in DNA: TGTGCCAGCAGCTTCGGGACAGGGGTATACGGCTACACCTTC.

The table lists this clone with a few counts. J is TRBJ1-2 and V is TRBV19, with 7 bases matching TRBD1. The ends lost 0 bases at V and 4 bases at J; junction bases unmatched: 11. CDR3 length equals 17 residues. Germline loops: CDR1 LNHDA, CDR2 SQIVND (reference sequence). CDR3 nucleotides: TGTGCCAGTAGTATAGATTGGGTGCGACAGGGAGGCTATGGCTACACCTTC. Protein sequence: CASSIDWVRQGGYGYTF.

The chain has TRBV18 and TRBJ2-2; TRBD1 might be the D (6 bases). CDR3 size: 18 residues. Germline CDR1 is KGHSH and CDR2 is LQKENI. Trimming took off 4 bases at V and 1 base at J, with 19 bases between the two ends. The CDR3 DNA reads TGTGCCAGCTCACTGGCGGGCCGACTGGGACAGAACACCGGGGAGCTGTTTTTT. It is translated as CASSLAGRLGQNTGELFF.

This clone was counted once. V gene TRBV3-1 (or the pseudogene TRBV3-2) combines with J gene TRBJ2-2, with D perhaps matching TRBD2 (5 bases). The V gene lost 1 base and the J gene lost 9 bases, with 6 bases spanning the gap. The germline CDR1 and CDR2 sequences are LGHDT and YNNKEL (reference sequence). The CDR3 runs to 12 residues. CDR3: CASSQGEWELFF. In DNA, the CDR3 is TGTGCCAGCAGCCAAGGGGAGTGGGAGCTGTTTTTT.

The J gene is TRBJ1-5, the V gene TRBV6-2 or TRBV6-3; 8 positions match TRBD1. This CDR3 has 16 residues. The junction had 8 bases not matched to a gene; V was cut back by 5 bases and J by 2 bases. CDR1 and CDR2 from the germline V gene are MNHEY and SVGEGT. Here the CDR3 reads CASSPTGGGGNQPQHF. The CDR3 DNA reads TGTGCCAGCAGTCCCACAGGGGGGGGAGGCAATCAGCCCCAGCATTTT.

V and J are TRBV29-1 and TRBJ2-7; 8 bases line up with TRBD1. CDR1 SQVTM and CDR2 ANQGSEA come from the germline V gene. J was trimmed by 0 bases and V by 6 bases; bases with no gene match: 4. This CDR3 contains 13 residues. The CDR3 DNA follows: TGCAGCGTGGGGCAGGGGGCCTCCTACGAGCAGTACTTC. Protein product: CSVGQGASYEQYF.

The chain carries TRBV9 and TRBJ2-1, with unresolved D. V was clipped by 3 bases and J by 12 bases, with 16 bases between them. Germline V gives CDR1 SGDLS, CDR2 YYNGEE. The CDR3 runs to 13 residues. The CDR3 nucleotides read TGTGCCAGCAGCGCTACTTCTAGGAATCCGCAGTTCTTC. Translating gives CASSATSRNPQFF. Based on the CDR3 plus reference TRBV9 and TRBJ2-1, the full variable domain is DSGVTQTPKHLITATGQRVTLRCSPRSGDLSVYWYQQSLDQGLQFLIQYYNGEERAKGNILERFSAQQFPDLHSELNLSSLELGDSALYFCASSATSRNPQFFGPGTRLTVL.

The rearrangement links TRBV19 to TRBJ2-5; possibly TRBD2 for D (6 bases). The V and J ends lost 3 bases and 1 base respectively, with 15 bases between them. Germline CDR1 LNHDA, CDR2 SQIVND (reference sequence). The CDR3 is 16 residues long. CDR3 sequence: CASSMAGKGRQETQYF. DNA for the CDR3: TGTGCCAGTAGTATGGCGGGAAAAGGGCGCCAAGAGACCCAGTACTTC. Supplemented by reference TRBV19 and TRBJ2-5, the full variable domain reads DGGITQSPKYLFRKEGQNVTLSCEQNLNHDAMYWYRQDPGQGLRLIYYSQIVNDFQKGDIAEGYSVSREKKESFPLTVTSAQKNPTAFYLCASSMAGKGRQETQYFGPGTRLLVL.